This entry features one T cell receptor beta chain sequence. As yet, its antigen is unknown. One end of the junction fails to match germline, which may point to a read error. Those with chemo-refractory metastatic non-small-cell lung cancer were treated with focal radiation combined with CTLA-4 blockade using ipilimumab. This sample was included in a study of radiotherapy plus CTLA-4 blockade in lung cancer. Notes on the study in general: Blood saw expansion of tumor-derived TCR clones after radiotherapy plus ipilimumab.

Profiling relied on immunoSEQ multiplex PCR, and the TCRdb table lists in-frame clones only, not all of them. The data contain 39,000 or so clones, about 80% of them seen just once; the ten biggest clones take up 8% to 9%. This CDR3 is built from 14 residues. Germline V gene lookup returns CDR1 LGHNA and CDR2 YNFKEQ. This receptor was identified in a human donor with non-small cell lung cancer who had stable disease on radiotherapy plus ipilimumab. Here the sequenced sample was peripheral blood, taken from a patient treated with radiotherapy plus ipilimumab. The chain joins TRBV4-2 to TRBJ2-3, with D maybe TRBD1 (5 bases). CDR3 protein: CASTAIGVTGTQYF. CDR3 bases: TGTGCCAGCACGGCAATAGGTGTCACAGGTACGCAGTATTTT.